This T cell receptor (beta chain) derives from a study of CD4 T cells in relation to SARS-CoV-2 and coronaviruses. In the study overall: PBMCs were cultured with antigen for over nine days before TCR beta sequencing.

CD4+ T cells from unexposed donors were obtained before the COVID-19 pandemic (2011-2018). The cells were cultured for about ten days before CD4+ T cells were isolated. Method: immunoSEQ multiplex PCR; TCRdb's copy keeps in-frame clones and lacks some. The sample has tens of thousands of clones, more than 65% seen once. Study observations and caveats: Compared with monoreactive clones, crossreactive clones showed significantly weaker SARS-CoV-2 expansion. Samples before the pandemic and after infection were not matched within any donor.

Note on this clone: The antigen is unknown.

The CDR3 runs 17 residues. After removal of 0 bases from V and 2 bases from J, the junction contained 6 bases not matched to a gene. Germline CDR1 and CDR2: LGHNA and YNFKEQ. This chain joins TRBV4-2 and TRBJ2-3; 9 bases are shared with TRBD2. The sequence came from a human donor in good health. Sequencing was performed on CD4+ T cells from PBMCs, cultured in vitro. The CDR3 protein is CASSQDHLAGLTDTQYF. CDR3 DNA sequence: TGTGCCAGCAGCCAAGATCACCTAGCGGGGCTCACAGATACGCAGTATTTT.